This T cell receptor (beta chain) derives from a study of identical twins. A single record per CDR3 protein comes from TCRdb applying MiXCR to the 5' RACE reads. Of around 480,000 distinct CDR3 sequences listed, 14% were seen once; the top ten hold around 0.48%. This clonotype occurred a few times. The CDR3 spans 13 residues. CDR1 is MGHRA and CDR2 is YSYEKL in the germline V gene. With 0 bases removed from V and 3 bases from J, the gap between germline ends came to 6 bases. These data were also filed under a second study, of yellow fever vaccine responses in identical twins.

This chain joins TRBV4-1 and TRBJ2-7; no clear D. The sequence derives from a woman between 18 and 29 years old in good health. Sequencing used CD4+ T cells sorted from blood. The CDR3 nucleotides are TGCGCCAGCAGCCAAGAGAACTACTACGAGCAGTACTTC. Translation: CASSQENYYEQYF.